These 9 T cell receptor beta chains originate from one sample sequenced in a study of cytomegalovirus exposure and HLA in healthy donors. This PCR relied on a set of 60 Vbeta primers and 13 Jbeta primers. Profiling relied on immunoSEQ multiplex PCR, and the TCRdb table lists in-frame clones only, not all of them. In the table there are some 160,000 clones, roughly 70% of which are singletons. The sequenced sample was PBMCs. The receptors stem from a woman between 40 and 50 years old in good health and CMV-seronegative.

To note about this clone: The junction and the germline gene differ at one end; a read error may be behind it. This chain connects TRBV6-1 to TRBJ1-1, with D perhaps matching TRBD1 (5 bases). CDR1 and CDR2 (germline): MNHNS, SASEGT. The CDR3 spans 12 residues. The CDR3 sequence: CASSEAQTELVF. The CDR3 coding sequence is TGTGCCAGCAGTGAAGCGCAGACAGAATTGGTCTTT.

The CDR3 sequence: CASSPKGGRIVAGYTF. The CDR3 DNA reads TGTGCCAGCTCACCGAAGGGAGGCAGGATCGTAGCGGGCTACACCTTC. The chain employs TRBV18 and TRBJ1-2; D call uncertain. Germline values: CDR1 KGHSH, CDR2 LQKENI. The CDR3 is 16 residues long. Trimming removed 3 bases from V and 8 bases from J, with 22 bases in between. Full variable domain (rest looked up from reference TRBV18 and TRBJ1-2): NAGVMQNPRHLVRRRGQEARLRCSPMKGHSHVYWYRQLPEEGLKFMVYLQKENIIDESGMPKERFSAEFPKEGPSILRIQQVVRGDSAAYFCASSPKGGRIVAGYTFGSGTRLTVV.

V gene TRBV19 combines with J gene TRBJ1-1, with a possible D match to TRBD1 (6 bases). V was trimmed by 5 bases and J by 5 bases, leaving 12 bases between them. The CDR3 contains 13 residues. In germline, CDR1 is LNHDA, CDR2 SQIVND (reference sequence). CDR3: CASSSQGNTEAFF. The CDR3 nucleotides are TGTGCCAGTAGTTCCCAGGGGAATACTGAAGCTTTCTTT.

The chain carries TRBV10-3 and TRBJ2-4, with D tentatively TRBD2 (6 bases). The length of the CDR3 is 14 residues. V shed 6 bases and J shed 8 bases, with 17 bases lying between them. Germline loops: CDR1 ENHRY, CDR2 SYGVKD. The CDR3 loop reads CAISSPASVHIQYF. CDR3 DNA sequence: TGTGCCATCAGCTCCCCGGCTAGCGTGCACATTCAGTACTTC.

CDR3 residues: CASSPQEKGATNEKLFF. The CDR3 nucleotides are TGTGCCAGCTCACCGCAAGAAAAAGGGGCCACTAATGAAAAACTGTTTTTT. The chain joins TRBV18 to TRBJ1-4, with a possible D match to TRBD1 (5 bases). The CDR3 contains 17 residues. Trimming shortened V by 3 bases and J by 2 bases, and 16 bases separated the two germline ends. Germline V gene lookup returns CDR1 KGHSH and CDR2 LQKENI.

This rearrangement joins TRBV27 to TRBJ2-5; TRBD1 aligns across 7 bases. The closer fit of TRBJ2-7 to the DNA end suggests the J call may be wrong. This CDR3 contains 14 residues. The germline CDR1 and CDR2 sequences are MNHEY and SMNVEV (reference sequence). CDR3 in DNA: TGTGCCAGCAGTAGAGACAGGGACCTCTACGAGCAGTACTTC. Translated, it gives CASSRDRDLYEQYF.

The CDR3 reads CASSWTNQETQYF. CDR3 nucleotide sequence: TGTGCCAGCAGCTGGACTAACCAAGAGACCCAGTACTTC. The chain has TRBV27 and TRBJ2-5; D is perhaps TRBD2 (6 bases). V was clipped by 6 bases and J by 0 bases, with 8 bases between them. The CDR3 is 13 residues long. Germline V gene sequence: CDR1 MNHEY, CDR2 SMNVEV (reference sequence).

The chain recombines TRBV21-1 with TRBJ2-2; the DNA was not compared with TRBD2, the D call given in the table. TRBV21-1 is reported as a pseudogene. CDR3 size: 15 residues. The CDR3 DNA reads TGTGCCAGCAGGAAGGAGGAGCCAAACACCGGGGAGCTGTTTTTT. Protein sequence: CASRKEEPNTGELFF.

The chain links TRBV10-3 to TRBJ1-5; 9 bases agree with TRBD1. The CDR3 contains 15 residues. V lost 2 bases and J lost 2; bases outside the gene matches: 1. Germline lookup yields CDR1 ENHRY and CDR2 SYGVKD. The CDR3 DNA follows: TGTGCCATCAGTGAGAGGACAGGGGGCAATCAGCCCCAGCATTTT. It translates to CAISERTGGNQPQHF.